These T cell receptor beta chains were read from a single sample in a study of shared clonotypes between healthy human individuals. Sequenced by immunoSEQ multiplex PCR; TCRdb stores in-frame clones only, minus some. The profile shows roughly 700,000 clones, roughly 91% of them singletons. Material: memory CD8+ T cells from PBMCs. These receptors came from a man between 18 and 35 years old in good health. Some clones in this sample may be carry-over from other donors' samples. The CDR3 runs from the conserved cysteine through the conserved F or W. The order of the fields is clone size, CDR3 length, V gene, J gene, D gene, CDR3 protein. The D gene is left open where the match is weak. For some rows the clone size is stated as once, few or many, or as a class when expanded; others skip it.

>NA|15|TRBV28|TRBJ2-7|NA
CASSYYSGTTYEQYF
>NA|15|TRBV10-3|TRBJ2-1|TRBD2
CAITPGAGVSNEQFF
>NA|15|TRBV9|TRBJ2-2|NA
CASSVVGANRGELFF
>NA|18|TRBV5-5|TRBJ1-2|NA
CASSLEVFPGAENYGYTF
>NA|16|TRBV7-9|TRBJ2-2|TRBD2
CASSSRTSGGTGELFF
>NA|15|TRBV7-9|TRBJ2-6|NA
CASSLGNSGANVLTF
>NA|15|TRBV4-2|TRBJ2-7|NA
CASSQERQAAYEQYF
>NA|15|TRBV7-6|TRBJ2-7|TRBD1
CASSAPGQRHYEQYF
>NA|11|TRBV25-1|TRBJ2-2|NA
CASSETGELFF
>NA|13|TRBV11-2|TRBJ1-1|NA
CASSPTVNTEAFF
>NA|16|TRBV5-4|TRBJ2-1|TRBD1
CASSIRTGGTYNEQFF
>NA|14|TRBV4-1|TRBJ2-5|NA
CASSQDSREETQYF
>NA|16|TRBV4-1|TRBJ2-3|TRBD1
CASSPPGQTSTDTQYF
>few|15|TRBV27|TRBJ2-7|TRBD2
CATSLAGSSSYEQYF
>NA|15|TRBV28|TRBJ1-5|NA
CASSLPGLVGQPQHF
>NA|15|TRBV27|TRBJ2-7|TRBD1
CASSFITGVTREQYF
>NA|14|TRBV5-1|TRBJ2-7|NA
CASSPSDGAYEQYF
>NA|11|TRBV6-5|TRBJ1-1|NA
CASSYGQRAFF
>NA|12|TRBV19|TRBJ2-7|NA
CASSSTGREQYF
>NA|13|TRBV19|TRBJ2-7|TRBD2
CASSRGLVGEQYF
>NA|17|TRBV7-9|TRBJ2-6|NA
CASSLPGPDSGANVLTF
>NA|14|TRBV27|TRBJ2-5|TRBD1
CASSLWADRETQYF